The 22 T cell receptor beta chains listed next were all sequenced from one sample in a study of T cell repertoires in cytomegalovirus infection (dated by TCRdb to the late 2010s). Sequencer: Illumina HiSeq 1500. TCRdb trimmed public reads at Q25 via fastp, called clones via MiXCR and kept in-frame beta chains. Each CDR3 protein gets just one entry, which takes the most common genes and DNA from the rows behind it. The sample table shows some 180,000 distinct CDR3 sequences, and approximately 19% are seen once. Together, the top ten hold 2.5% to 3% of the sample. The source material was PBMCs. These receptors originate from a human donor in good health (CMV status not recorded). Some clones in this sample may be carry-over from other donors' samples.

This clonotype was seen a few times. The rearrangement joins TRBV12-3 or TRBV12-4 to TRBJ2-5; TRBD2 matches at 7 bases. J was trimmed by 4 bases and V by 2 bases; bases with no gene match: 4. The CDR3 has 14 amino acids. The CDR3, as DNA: TGTGCCAGCAGTTTATTGGCTAGCGGAGAGACCCAGTACTTC. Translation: CASSLLASGETQYF.

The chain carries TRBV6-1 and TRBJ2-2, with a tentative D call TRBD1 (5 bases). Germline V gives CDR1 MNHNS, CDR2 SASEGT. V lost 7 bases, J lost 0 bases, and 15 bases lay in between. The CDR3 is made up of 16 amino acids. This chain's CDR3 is CASTPQGSANTGELFF. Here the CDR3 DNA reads TGTGCCAGCACTCCCCAGGGTTCCGCGAACACCGGGGAGCTGTTTTTT.

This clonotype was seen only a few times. DNA for the CDR3: TGTGCCAGCAGCCCCCTACGGTGGGCAGGGGTGGGGGGCACTGAAGCTTTCTTT. Translating it yields CASSPLRWAGVGGTEAFF. This sequence joins TRBV7-8 and TRBJ1-1, with TRBD1 as a possible D gene (6 bases). CDR1 is SGHVS, CDR2 FQNEAQ, per germline. This CDR3 is 18 amino acids long. The V end lost 5 bases, the J end lost 4 bases, and 26 bases lay between the germline ends. Supplemented by reference TRBV7-8 and TRBJ1-1, the full variable domain reads GAGVSQSPRYKVAKRGQDVALRCDPISGHVSLFWYQQALGQGPEFLTYFQNEAQLDKSGLPSDRFFAERPEGSVSTLKIQRTQQEDSAVYLCASSPLRWAGVGGTEAFFGQGTRLTVV.

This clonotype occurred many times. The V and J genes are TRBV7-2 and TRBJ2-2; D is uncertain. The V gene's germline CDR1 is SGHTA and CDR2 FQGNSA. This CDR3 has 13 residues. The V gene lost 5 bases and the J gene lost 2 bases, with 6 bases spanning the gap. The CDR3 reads CASSPINTGELFF. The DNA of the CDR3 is TGTGCCAGCAGCCCAATAAACACCGGGGAGCTGTTTTTT.

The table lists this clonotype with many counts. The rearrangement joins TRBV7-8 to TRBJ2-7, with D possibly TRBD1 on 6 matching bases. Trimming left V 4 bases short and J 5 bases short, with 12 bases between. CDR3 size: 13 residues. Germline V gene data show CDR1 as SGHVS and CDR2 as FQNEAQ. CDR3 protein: CASSSTGKDEQYF. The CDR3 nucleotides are TGTGCCAGCAGCTCCACAGGGAAGGACGAGCAGTACTTC.

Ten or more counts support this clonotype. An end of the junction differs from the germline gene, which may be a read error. This chain's CDR3 is CASSLVGGLTSYEQYF. The CDR3 DNA follows: TGTGCCAGCAGCTTAGTCGGCGGGCTCACGTCCTACGAGCAGTACTTC. This chain connects TRBV12-3 or TRBV12-4 to TRBJ2-7; possible D gene TRBD2, 5 bases. The CDR3 consists of 16 residues.

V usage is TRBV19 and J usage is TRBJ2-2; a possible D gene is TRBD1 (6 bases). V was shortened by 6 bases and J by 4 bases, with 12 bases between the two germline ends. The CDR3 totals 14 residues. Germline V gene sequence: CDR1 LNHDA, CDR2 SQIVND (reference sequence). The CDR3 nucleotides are TGTGCCAGTAGAACAGGGTGGGGCACCGGGGAGCTGTTTTTT. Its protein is CASRTGWGTGELFF.

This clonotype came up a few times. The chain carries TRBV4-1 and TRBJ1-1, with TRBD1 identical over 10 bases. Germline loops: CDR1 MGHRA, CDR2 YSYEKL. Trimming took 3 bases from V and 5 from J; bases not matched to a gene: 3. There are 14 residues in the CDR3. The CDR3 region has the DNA TGCGCCAGCAGCCAGGACAGGGGGATGACTGAAGCTTTCTTT. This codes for CASSQDRGMTEAFF.

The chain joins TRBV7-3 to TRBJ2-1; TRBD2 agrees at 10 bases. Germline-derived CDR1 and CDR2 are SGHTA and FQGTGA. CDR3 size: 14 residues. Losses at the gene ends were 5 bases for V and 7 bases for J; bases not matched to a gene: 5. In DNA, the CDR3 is TGTGCCAGCAGCGGGAGCGGGGGGGAAAATGAGCAGTTCTTC. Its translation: CASSGSGGENEQFF.

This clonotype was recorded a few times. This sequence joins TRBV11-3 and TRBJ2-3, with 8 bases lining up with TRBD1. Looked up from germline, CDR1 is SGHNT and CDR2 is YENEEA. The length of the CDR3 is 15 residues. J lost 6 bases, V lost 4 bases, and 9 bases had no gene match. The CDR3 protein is CASSSRTGSSDTQYF. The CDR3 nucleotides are TGTGCCAGCAGCTCACGGACAGGGTCTTCCGATACGCAGTATTTT. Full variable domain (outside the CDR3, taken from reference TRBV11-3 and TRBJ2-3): EAGVVQSPRYKIIEKKQPVAFWCNPISGHNTLYWYLQNLGQGPELLIRYENEEAVDDSQLPKDRFSAERLKGVDSTLKIQPAELGDSAVYLCASSSRTGSSDTQYFGPGTRLTVL.

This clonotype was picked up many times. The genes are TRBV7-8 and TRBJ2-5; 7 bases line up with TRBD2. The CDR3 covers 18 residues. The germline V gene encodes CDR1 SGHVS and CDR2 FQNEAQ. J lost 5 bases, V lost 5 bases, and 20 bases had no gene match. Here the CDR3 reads CASSPGGAGELSRETQYF. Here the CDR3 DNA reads TGTGCCAGCAGCCCCGGTGGGGCGGGAGAGTTGTCACGGGAGACCCAGTACTTC. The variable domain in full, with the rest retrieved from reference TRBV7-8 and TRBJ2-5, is GAGVSQSPRYKVAKRGQDVALRCDPISGHVSLFWYQQALGQGPEFLTYFQNEAQLDKSGLPSDRFFAERPEGSVSTLKIQRTQQEDSAVYLCASSPGGAGELSRETQYFGPGTRLLVL.

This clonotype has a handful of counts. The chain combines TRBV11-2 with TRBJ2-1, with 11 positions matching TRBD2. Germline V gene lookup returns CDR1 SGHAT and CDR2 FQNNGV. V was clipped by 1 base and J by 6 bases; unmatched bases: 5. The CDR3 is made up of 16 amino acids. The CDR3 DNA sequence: TGTGCCAGCAGCTTAGTCGGGCTAGCGGGGGGCAATGAGCAGTTCTTC. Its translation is CASSLVGLAGGNEQFF.

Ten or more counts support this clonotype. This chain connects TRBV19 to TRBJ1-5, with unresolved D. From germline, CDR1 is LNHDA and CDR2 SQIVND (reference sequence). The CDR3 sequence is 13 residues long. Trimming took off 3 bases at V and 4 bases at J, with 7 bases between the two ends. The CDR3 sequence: CASSMASNQPQHF. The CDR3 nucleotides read TGTGCCAGTAGTATGGCTTCGAATCAGCCCCAGCATTTT.

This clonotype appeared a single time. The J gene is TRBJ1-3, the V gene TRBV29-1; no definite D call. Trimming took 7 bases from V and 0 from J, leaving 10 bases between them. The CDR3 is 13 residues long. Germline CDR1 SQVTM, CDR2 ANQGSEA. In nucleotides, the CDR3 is TGCAGCGCGAGTAAGGGCTCTGGAAACACCATATATTTT. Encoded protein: CSASKGSGNTIYF.

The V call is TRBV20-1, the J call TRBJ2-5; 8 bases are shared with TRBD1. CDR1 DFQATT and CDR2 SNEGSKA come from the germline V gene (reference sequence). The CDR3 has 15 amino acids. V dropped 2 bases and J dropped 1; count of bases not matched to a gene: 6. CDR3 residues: CSARLATGAQETQYF. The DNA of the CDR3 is TGCAGTGCTAGACTAGCGACAGGGGCCCAAGAGACCCAGTACTTC.

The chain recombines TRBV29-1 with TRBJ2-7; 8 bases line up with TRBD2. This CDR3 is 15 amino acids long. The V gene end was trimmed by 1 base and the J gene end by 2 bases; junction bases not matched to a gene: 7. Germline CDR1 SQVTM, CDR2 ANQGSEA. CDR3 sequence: CSVEVLAGFTYEQYF. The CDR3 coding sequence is TGCAGCGTTGAAGTTCTAGCGGGTTTTACCTACGAGCAGTACTTC.

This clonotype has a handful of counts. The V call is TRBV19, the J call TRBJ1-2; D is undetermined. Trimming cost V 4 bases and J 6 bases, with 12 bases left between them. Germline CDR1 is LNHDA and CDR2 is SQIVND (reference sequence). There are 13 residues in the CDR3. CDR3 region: CASSTYGIHGYTF. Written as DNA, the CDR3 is TGTGCCAGTAGTACCTACGGGATTCATGGCTACACCTTC.

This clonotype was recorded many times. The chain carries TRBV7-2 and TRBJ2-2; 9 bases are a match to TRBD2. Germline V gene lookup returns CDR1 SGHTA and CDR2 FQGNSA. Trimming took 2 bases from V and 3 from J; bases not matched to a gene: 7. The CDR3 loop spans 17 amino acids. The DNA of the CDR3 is TGTGCCAGCAGCTTAATCCTAGCGGGGCCGTACACCGGGGAGCTGTTTTTT. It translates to CASSLILAGPYTGELFF.

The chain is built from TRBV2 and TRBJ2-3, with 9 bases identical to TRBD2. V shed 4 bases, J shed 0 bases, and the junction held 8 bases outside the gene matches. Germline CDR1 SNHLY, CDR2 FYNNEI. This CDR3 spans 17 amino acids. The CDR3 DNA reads TGTGCCAGCAGTGGAAATAGCGGGGGCGCTAGCACAGATACGCAGTATTTT. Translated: CASSGNSGGASTDTQYF.

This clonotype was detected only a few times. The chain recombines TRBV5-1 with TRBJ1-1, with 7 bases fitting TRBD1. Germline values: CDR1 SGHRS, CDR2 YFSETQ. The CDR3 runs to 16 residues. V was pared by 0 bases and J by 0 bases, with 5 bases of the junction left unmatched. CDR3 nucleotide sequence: TGCGCCAGCAGCTTGGTCGGTGGGACAGTGAACACTGAAGCTTTCTTT. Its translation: CASSLVGGTVNTEAFF.

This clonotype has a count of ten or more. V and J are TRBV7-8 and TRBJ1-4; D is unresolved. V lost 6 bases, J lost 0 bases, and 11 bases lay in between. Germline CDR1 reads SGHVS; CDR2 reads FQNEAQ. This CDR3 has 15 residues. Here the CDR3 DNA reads TGTGCCAGCAGAAACAAAAGATCAACTAATGAAAAACTGTTTTTT. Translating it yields CASRNKRSTNEKLFF.

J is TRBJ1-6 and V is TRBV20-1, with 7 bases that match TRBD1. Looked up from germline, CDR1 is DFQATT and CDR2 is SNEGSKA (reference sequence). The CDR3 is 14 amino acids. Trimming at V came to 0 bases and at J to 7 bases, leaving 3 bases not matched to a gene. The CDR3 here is CSARDDRANSPLHF. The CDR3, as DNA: TGCAGTGCTAGAGATGACAGGGCGAATTCACCCCTCCACTTT.